The 25 T cell receptor beta chains below were found in one sample sequenced in a study of blood T cell repertoires in COVID-19 (TCRdb year 2020). Library preparation was by the immunoSEQ multiplex PCR assay. TCRdb re-hosts the immuneACCESS table, in-frame sequences only. Its copies lack some clones; in the studies checked, an unresolved V gene accounts for under half of them, and the cause for the rest is not known. The sample includes about 350,000 clones, with around nine tenths observed a single time. Jointly, the top ten make up under 3.5% of the sample. The specimen was peripheral blood. The source of these receptors is a woman between 18 and 30 years old who had recovered from COVID-19.

This rearrangement joins TRBV6-5 to TRBJ2-5; 8 bases align to TRBD2. CDR3 length: 15 amino acids. Unmatched junction bases numbered 10, after V lost 6 bases and J lost 4 bases. Looked up from germline, CDR1 is MNHEY and CDR2 is SVGAGI. The CDR3 nucleotides are TGTGCCAGCAGCGCCCCGGGACTAGAACGAGAGACCCAGTACTTC. This translates into CASSAPGLERETQYF.

The V gene is TRBV29-1, the J gene TRBJ2-1, with 10 bases fitting TRBD1. The germline gives CDR1 SQVTM, CDR2 ANQGSEA. Unmatched junction bases numbered 13, after V lost 7 bases and J lost 10 bases. The CDR3 sequence is 14 residues long. The CDR3 region has the DNA TGCAGCGGTGACAGGGGGCGCCGGGGGAGGGAGCAGTTCTTC. This codes for CSGDRGRRGREQFF.

The chain recombines TRBV21-1 with TRBJ2-3; the table names TRBD2, a call not compared with the DNA. TRBV21-1 is designated a pseudogene. This CDR3 contains 17 residues. The CDR3 coding sequence is TGTGCCAGCAGCAAATTTAGGCGGGAGGAAAGCACAGATACGCAGTATTTT. Encoded protein: CASSKFRREESTDTQYF.

The genes are TRBV12-3 or TRBV12-4 and TRBJ1-1; D is undetermined. The V end was cut by 6 bases, the J end by 1 base, with 9 bases between. This CDR3 is 13 amino acids long. CDR3 coding DNA: TGTGCCAGCAGCCTGGTCGGGAACACTGAAGCTTTCTTT. Translating gives CASSLVGNTEAFF.

This sequence joins TRBV7-2 and TRBJ2-7; 10 nucleotides line up with TRBD2. V dropped 6 bases and J dropped 3; count of bases not matched to a gene: 8. Germline V gene lookup returns CDR1 SGHTA and CDR2 FQGNSA. This CDR3 is 15 amino acids long. CDR3 region: CASSVAGGLCYEQYV. The CDR3 DNA follows: TGTGCCAGCAGTGTAGCGGGAGGCCTCTGCTACGAGCAGTACGTC.

This clone has just one count. The chain links TRBV6-2 or TRBV6-3 to TRBJ2-2; 11 bases are a match to TRBD1. V gave up 1 base and J gave up 1 base; unmatched junction bases: 2. This CDR3 region has 17 residues. Germline loops: CDR1 MNHEY, CDR2 SVGEGT. The CDR3 spells CASSYFGTGGNTGELFF. CDR3 nucleotides: TGTGCCAGCAGTTACTTCGGGACAGGGGGGAACACCGGGGAGCTGTTTTTT.

This chain links TRBV5-8 with TRBJ2-1; 12 bases line up with TRBD2. Germline-derived CDR1 and CDR2 are SGHTS and YDEGEE. With V trimmed by 4 bases and J by 6 bases, 5 bases remained unmatched. The CDR3 is 15 amino acids. CDR3 amino acids: CASSLGLAGRNEQFF. CDR3 nucleotide sequence: TGTGCCAGCAGCCTAGGACTAGCGGGACGCAATGAGCAGTTCTTC.

This clone was seen a single time. The identical CDR3 is also encoded by other nucleotide sequences in the sample. For the CDR3, the DNA is TGTGCCAGCAGCTTGGGACAGGGCACAGATACGCAGTATTTT. It specifies CASSLGQGTDTQYF. J is TRBJ2-3 and V is TRBV7-2, with 8 bases matching TRBD1. J was trimmed by 1 base and V by 3 bases; bases with no gene match: 0. Germline loops: CDR1 SGHTA, CDR2 FQGNSA. The CDR3 consists of 14 residues. Combining the CDR3 with reference TRBV7-2 and TRBJ2-3 gives the whole variable domain GAGVSQSPSNKVTEKGKDVELRCDPISGHTALYWYRQSLGQGLEFLIYFQGNSAPDKSGLPSDRFSAERTGGSVSTLTIQRTQQEDSAVYLCASSLGQGTDTQYFGPGTRLTVL.

This rearrangement joins TRBV5-6 to TRBJ2-1; 12 bases map to TRBD2. Per the germline V gene, CDR1 is SGHDT and CDR2 is YYEEEE. The V gene end was trimmed by 1 base and the J gene end by 10 bases; junction bases not matched to a gene: 3. There are 14 residues in the CDR3. This chain's CDR3 is CASSLRLAGEEQFF. In DNA form, the CDR3 reads TGTGCCAGCAGCTTGAGACTAGCGGGGGAGGAGCAGTTCTTC.

The CDR3, as DNA: TGTGCCAGCAGCCACCCGCGGGGGGATACGCAGTATTTT. It is translated as CASSHPRGDTQYF. The chain links TRBV11-2 to TRBJ2-3; TRBD2 agrees at 7 bases. The CDR3 totals 13 residues. Per the germline V gene, CDR1 is SGHAT and CDR2 is FQNNGV. With V trimmed by 5 bases and J by 6 bases, 5 bases remained unmatched.

V usage is TRBV6-1 and J usage is TRBJ1-2; 8 bases are a match to TRBD1. Looked up from germline, CDR1 is MNHNS and CDR2 is SASEGT. The CDR3 runs 15 residues. Trimming removed 1 base from V and 2 bases from J; junction bases left unmatched: 3. This CDR3 reads CASSEVAGGNYGYTF. DNA of the CDR3: TGTGCCAGCAGTGAAGTGGCAGGGGGCAACTATGGCTACACCTTC.

The genes are TRBV5-6 and TRBJ2-3; 7 nucleotides line up with TRBD1. V dropped 6 bases and J dropped 3; count of bases not matched to a gene: 4. The CDR3 is made up of 13 amino acids. Germline CDR1 is SGHDT and CDR2 is YYEEEE. The CDR3 sequence is CASTPDRTDTQYF. DNA of the CDR3: TGTGCCAGCACGCCGGACAGGACAGATACGCAGTATTTT.

This rearrangement joins TRBV7-8 to TRBJ2-5; 7 positions match TRBD1. V gave up 5 bases and J gave up 1 base; unmatched junction bases: 4. The CDR3 extends over 14 amino acids. The germline gives CDR1 SGHVS, CDR2 FQNEAQ. The DNA of the CDR3 is TGTGCCAGCAGCACCGGGACAGTCCAAGAGACCCAGTACTTC. Translated, it gives CASSTGTVQETQYF.

This chain joins TRBV11-3 and TRBJ1-2; no reliable D call. The CDR3 has 11 residues. Trimming removed 4 bases from V and 6 bases from J, with 6 bases in between. The germline gives CDR1 SGHNT, CDR2 YENEEA. CDR3 nucleotide sequence: TGTGCCAGCAGCTATGGAGATGGCTACACCTTC. Protein product: CASSYGDGYTF. Using reference TRBV11-3 and TRBJ1-2 for the parts outside the CDR3, the full variable domain is EAGVVQSPRYKIIEKKQPVAFWCNPISGHNTLYWYLQNLGQGPELLIRYENEEAVDDSQLPKDRFSAERLKGVDSTLKIQPAELGDSAVYLCASSYGDGYTFGSGTRLTVV.

This clone is a singleton in its sample. This sequence joins TRBV6-5 and TRBJ1-2; a weak D match, TRBD1 (5 bases). The CDR3 is 14 amino acids. V dropped 5 bases and J dropped 6 bases, with 16 bases sitting between them. Germline V gene sequence: CDR1 MNHEY, CDR2 SVGAGI. Here the CDR3 DNA reads TGTGCCAGCAGTCCCCTAAATGGGGCGAATGGCTACACCTTC. Protein product: CASSPLNGANGYTF.

This clone was seen once. The chain recombines TRBV11-2 with TRBJ2-1, with 7 bases that match TRBD2. V was pared by 2 bases and J by 4 bases, with 8 bases of the junction left unmatched. The CDR3 sequence is 16 residues long. Germline V gene sequence: CDR1 SGHAT, CDR2 FQNNGV. Here the CDR3 DNA reads TGTGCCAGCAGCTTATCCCCTGAGCGGGATTACAATGAGCAGTTCTTC. It specifies CASSLSPERDYNEQFF.

This chain joins TRBV5-1 and TRBJ1-2; TRBD1 matches 8 bases. The CDR3 is 15 amino acids. Germline V gene data show CDR1 as SGHRS and CDR2 as YFSETQ. The V segment lost 3 bases and the J segment 2 bases; nucleotides outside the gene matches: 6. The CDR3 nucleotides read TGCGCCAGCAGCTCCCGGGACAGGTTCAACTATGGCTACACCTTC. Residues: CASSSRDRFNYGYTF.

The gene calls are TRBV6-1 and TRBJ1-5; TRBD1 matches at 7 bases. This CDR3 contains 16 residues. V lost 3 bases and J lost 1; bases outside the gene matches: 6. The germline gives CDR1 MNHNS, CDR2 SASEGT. CDR3 coding DNA: TGTGCCAGCAGTGACCGACAGGGAGGAAGCAATCAGCCCCAGCATTTT. Translation: CASSDRQGGSNQPQHF.

This clone was seen a single time. The chain recombines TRBV19 with TRBJ1-5; D is perhaps TRBD1 (6 bases). Looked up from germline, CDR1 is LNHDA and CDR2 is SQIVND (reference sequence). V dropped 5 bases and J dropped 0 bases, with 11 bases sitting between them. CDR3 length equals 15 residues. CDR3 sequence reads: CASSPNRVSNQPQHF. For the CDR3, the DNA is TGTGCCAGTAGTCCCAACAGGGTTAGCAATCAGCCCCAGCATTTT.

The chain employs TRBV4-3 and TRBJ1-4; D might be TRBD1 (5 bases). The V end was cut by 1 base, the J end by 8 bases, with 17 bases between. Germline CDR1 is LGHNA and CDR2 is YSLEER. This CDR3 spans 16 amino acids. CDR3 sequence: CASSQVIGHPGEKLFF. The CDR3 DNA reads TGCGCCAGCAGCCAAGTAATAGGTCACCCAGGGGAAAAACTGTTTTTT.

The chain combines TRBV15 with TRBJ1-2; TRBD1 matches 9 bases. Trimming removed 5 bases from V and 6 bases from J; junction bases left unmatched: 16. The CDR3 length is 17 residues. Germline V gene lookup returns CDR1 LNHNV and CDR2 YYDKDF (reference sequence). The CDR3 protein is CATSQIEWGQGADGYTF. The CDR3 nucleotides are TGTGCCACCAGCCAAATCGAGTGGGGACAGGGAGCGGATGGCTACACCTTC.

This chain joins TRBV6-2 or TRBV6-3 and TRBJ2-3; D is perhaps TRBD1 (7 bases). This CDR3 has 17 amino acids. The V gene's germline CDR1 is MNHEY and CDR2 SVGEGT. The V end was cut by 2 bases, the J end by 0 bases, with 15 bases between. For the CDR3, the DNA is TGTGCCAGCAGTTACAATCCCAGGGGGGCTAGCACAGATACGCAGTATTTT. As protein: CASSYNPRGASTDTQYF.

The chain links TRBV10-3 to TRBJ1-1; no definite D call. V was trimmed by 0 bases and J by 6 bases, leaving 8 bases between them. Germline assignment: CDR1 ENHRY and CDR2 SYGVKD. The CDR3 is 13 amino acids. The CDR3 DNA is TGTGCCATCAGTGAGTCTAGTATTCCTGAAGCTTTCTTT. Translated: CAISESSIPEAFF.

This chain joins TRBV2 and TRBJ2-7, with D maybe TRBD2 (5 bases). The CDR3 extends over 14 amino acids. Trimming took off 0 bases at V and 2 bases at J, with 8 bases between the two ends. Germline loops: CDR1 SNHLY, CDR2 FYNNEI. The CDR3 coding sequence is TGTGCCAGCAGTGAAGCCCCCGGGGCCTACGAGCAGTACGTC. It specifies CASSEAPGAYEQYV.

The rearrangement links TRBV18 to TRBJ2-6, with TRBD2 as a possible D gene (5 bases). CDR1 is KGHSH, CDR2 LQKENI, per germline. Deletions cut 4 bases from V and 2 bases from J, with 15 bases between. The CDR3 is made up of 17 amino acids. As DNA, the CDR3 is TGTGCCAGCTCACACCAGAGCGGACCAACTGGGGCCAACGTCCTGACTTTC. Amino acids: CASSHQSGPTGANVLTF.